What follows are 23 T cell receptor beta chains derived from one specimen sequenced in a study of Ad26.COV2.S vaccination and SARS-CoV-2 variants. Stated treatment: around 19 received Ad26.COV2.S at low or high dose, single or two shots; several received placebo; per-sample allocation not given. Collection of the samples took place on day 63 after the first injection of vaccine or placebo. Here immunoSEQ multiplex PCR was the method, and the copy in TCRdb shows in-frame clones only, minus some. This sample has more than 300,000 clones, with around four fifths found just once. The sequencing here drew on peripheral blood, taken in a trial of Ad26.COV2.S vaccine versus placebo. The receptors were sampled from a person aged 18-65 years who received the Ad26.COV2.S COVID-19 vaccine or a placebo.

This chain uses TRBV6-4 with TRBJ1-5; D is perhaps TRBD1 (5 bases). The CDR3 has 17 residues. Per the germline V gene, CDR1 is MRHNA and CDR2 is SNTAGT. Trimming removed 0 bases from V and 2 bases from J, with 14 bases in between. The CDR3 region has the DNA TGTGCCAGCAGTGACTCGTACTGGGGGAGTTGCAATCAGCCCCAGCATTTT. Residues: CASSDSYWGSCNQPQHF.

This clone was seen more than once but under ten times. The chain combines TRBV19 with TRBJ2-2, with D perhaps being TRBD1 or TRBD2 (5 bases each). The CDR3 is 15 amino acids. Germline-derived CDR1 and CDR2 are LNHDA and SQIVND (reference sequence). Trimming removed 7 bases from V and 5 bases from J, with 17 bases in between. The DNA of the CDR3 is TGTGCCAGTATCCCTCCGGGACCTCCAACCGGGGAGCTGTTTTTT. Residues: CASIPPGPPTGELFF.

About this clone itself: Other DNA sequences of this sample code for an identical CDR3. The chain links TRBV9 to TRBJ1-6; D is undetermined. V was clipped by 4 bases and J by 0 bases, with 11 bases between them. Germline CDR1 reads SGDLS; CDR2 reads YYNGEE. The CDR3 covers 16 residues. The DNA of the CDR3 is TGTGCCAGCAGCCCGGGTGGGAGCTCCTATAATTCACCCCTCCACTTT. Translating it yields CASSPGGSSYNSPLHF.

This sequence joins TRBV12-3 or TRBV12-4 and TRBJ1-1; D unresolved. V gave up 4 bases and J gave up 2 bases, with 8 bases separating them. The CDR3 is 13 amino acids. CDR3 coding DNA: TGTGCCAGCAGTTGGGGATTAAACACTGAAGCTTTCTTT. Residues: CASSWGLNTEAFF.

The rearrangement uses TRBV4-1 and TRBJ2-7, with TRBD1 matching 7 bases. The CDR3 sequence is 18 residues long. The germline V gene has CDR1 MGHRA and CDR2 YSYEKL. Germline trimming cut 4 bases from V and 0 bases from J; bases unmatched to any gene: 15. CDR3 sequence: CASSPGYRGSRDSYEQYF. CDR3 sequence (DNA): TGCGCCAGCAGCCCCGGGTACAGGGGATCACGCGACTCCTACGAGCAGTACTTC.

The V gene is TRBV10-3, the J gene TRBJ2-3, with 9 nucleotides matching TRBD2. The CDR3 sequence is 15 residues long. Germline V lookup: CDR1 ENHRY, CDR2 SYGVKD. V was pared by 4 bases and J by 1 base, with 3 bases of the junction left unmatched. The CDR3 nucleotides read TGTGCCATCAGTGGTGTAGCGGGGGGCACAGATACGCAGTATTTT. As protein: CAISGVAGGTDTQYF.

The rearrangement joins TRBV6-5 to TRBJ2-7, with D unresolved. Germline lookup yields CDR1 MNHEY and CDR2 SVGAGI. V lost 0 bases and J lost 6, with 15 bases in between. CDR3 length: 15 amino acids. The CDR3 nucleotides are TGTGCCAGCAGTTACTCGGTTGGGCCTACCCCCGAGCAGTACTTC. It encodes CASSYSVGPTPEQYF.

This chain uses TRBV5-8 with TRBJ2-7; D gene uncertain. Germline CDR1 and CDR2: SGHTS and YDEGEE. Deletions cut 4 bases from V and 3 bases from J, with 11 bases between. This CDR3 region has 13 residues. The CDR3 DNA sequence: TGTGCCAGCAGCCAGAGAAAGGGCTACGAGCAGTACTTC. It is translated as CASSQRKGYEQYF.

This clone was detected only a few times. The V call is TRBV9, the J call TRBJ2-5; D is undetermined. CDR1 SGDLS and CDR2 YYNGEE come from the germline V gene. Deletions cut 7 bases from V and 1 base from J, with 8 bases between. This CDR3 region has 12 residues. The CDR3 is CASERFQETQYF. The CDR3 DNA follows: TGTGCCAGCGAGCGATTCCAAGAGACCCAGTACTTC.

This rearrangement joins TRBV6-2 or TRBV6-3 to TRBJ1-2, with a tentative D call TRBD1 (6 bases). Trimming took off 5 bases at V and 3 bases at J, with 10 bases between the two ends. There are 13 residues in the CDR3. Looked up from germline, CDR1 is MNHEY and CDR2 is SVGEGT. Here the CDR3 DNA reads TGTGCCAGCAGTCTACAGGGTCACTATGGCTACACCTTC. Protein: CASSLQGHYGYTF.

This clone was detected once. The chain couples TRBV7-3 to TRBJ1-1; D not resolved. The ends were cut back, 2 bases at V and 0 bases at J, with 4 bases in the middle. The CDR3 length is 13 residues. Germline CDR1 SGHTA, CDR2 FQGTGA. Here the CDR3 reads CASSLQLNTEAFF. DNA of the CDR3: TGTGCCAGCAGCTTACAGTTGAACACTGAAGCTTTCTTT.

This chain joins TRBV12-3 or TRBV12-4 and TRBJ2-7; D is perhaps TRBD1 (6 bases). V was trimmed by 5 bases and J by 3 bases, leaving 8 bases between them. This CDR3 contains 12 residues. For the CDR3, the DNA is TGTGCCAGCAGTACAGGGCACTACGAGCAGTACTTC. It encodes CASSTGHYEQYF.

The V gene is TRBV19, the J gene TRBJ1-1; D not resolved. Trimming pared 4 bases from V and 0 bases from J, leaving 12 bases between. The germline V gene encodes CDR1 LNHDA and CDR2 SQIVND (reference sequence). The CDR3 extends over 15 amino acids. This CDR3 is CASSKLDAMNTEAFF. CDR3 nucleotide sequence: TGTGCCAGTAGTAAGCTAGATGCCATGAACACTGAAGCTTTCTTT.

This chain links TRBV2 with TRBJ1-2; TRBD1 aligns across 7 bases. Germline CDR1 reads SNHLY; CDR2 reads FYNNEI. This CDR3 region has 12 residues. The J segment lost 7 bases and the V segment lost 5 bases, leaving 4 bases of the junction unmatched. CDR3 in DNA: TGTGCCAGCAGTTTGACAGGGTCTGGCTACACCTTC. Its translation is CASSLTGSGYTF. The full variable domain, its missing parts supplied by reference TRBV2 and TRBJ1-2, is EPEVTQTPSHQVTQMGQEVILRCVPISNHLYFYWYRQILGQKVEFLVSFYNNEISEKSEIFDDQFSVERPDGSNFTLKIRSTKLEDSAMYFCASSLTGSGYTFGSGTRLTVV.

The chain uses TRBV19 and TRBJ2-7; 10 bases agree with TRBD2. Looked up from germline, CDR1 is LNHDA and CDR2 is SQIVND (reference sequence). The CDR3 is 14 amino acids. The ends lost 8 bases at V and 6 bases at J; junction bases unmatched: 10. The CDR3 loop is CASGKASGGGEQYF. CDR3 in DNA: TGTGCCAGTGGAAAGGCGAGCGGGGGGGGCGAGCAGTACTTC.

V gene TRBV5-1 combines with J gene TRBJ1-1; TRBD1 aligns across 7 bases. This CDR3 contains 16 residues. J lost 1 base, V lost 1 base, and 7 bases had no gene match. The germline CDR1 and CDR2 sequences are SGHRS and YFSETQ. CDR3 sequence: CASSLRGGPGNTEAFF. CDR3 in DNA: TGCGCCAGCAGCTTGAGAGGGGGCCCGGGGAACACTGAAGCTTTCTTT.

The chain couples TRBV20-1 to TRBJ1-1; tentatively, D is TRBD1 (6 bases). CDR1 and CDR2 (germline): DFQATT, SNEGSKA (reference sequence). The CDR3 has 15 residues. V lost 6 bases and J lost 1, with 18 bases in between. CDR3 coding DNA: TGCAGTGCGAGTACTGACAGGCGTAGGAACACTGAAGCTTTCTTT. It encodes CSASTDRRRNTEAFF.

This clone was counted between two and nine times. DNA of the CDR3: TGTGCCAGCAGTTCCTGGGACAACCGTGAAAAACTGTTTTTT. Translated: CASSSWDNREKLFF. The chain employs TRBV6-5 and TRBJ1-4; possibly TRBD1 for D (6 bases). The CDR3 spans 14 residues. Deletions cut 4 bases from V and 7 bases from J, with 13 bases between. Germline lookup yields CDR1 MNHEY and CDR2 SVGAGI.

The rearrangement links TRBV27 to TRBJ1-2; 8 nucleotides align to TRBD1. V was clipped by 7 bases and J by 0 bases; unmatched bases: 1. This CDR3 is built from 13 residues. Germline loops: CDR1 MNHEY, CDR2 SMNVEV (reference sequence). The CDR3 nucleotides are TGTGCCAGCAAGGGACAGGCTAACTATGGCTACACCTTC. The encoded protein is CASKGQANYGYTF.

This clone has more than one count but fewer than ten. The chain joins TRBV7-9 to TRBJ1-5; a weak D match, TRBD1 (6 bases). CDR3 length: 15 residues. The V end lost 1 base, the J end lost 6 bases, and 13 bases lay between the germline ends. From germline, CDR1 is SEHNR and CDR2 FQNEAQ (reference sequence). The CDR3: CASSLVGGDGQPQHF. The CDR3, as DNA: TGTGCCAGCAGCTTAGTCGGGGGCGACGGTCAGCCCCAGCATTTT.

V gene TRBV6-1 combines with J gene TRBJ1-6, with a possible D match to TRBD1 (6 bases). This CDR3 spans 16 amino acids. V lost 4 bases and J lost 5, with 15 bases in between. Germline V gene lookup returns CDR1 MNHNS and CDR2 SASEGT. The CDR3 region is CASSVNRERNNSPLHF. CDR3 in DNA: TGTGCCAGCAGTGTCAACAGGGAGAGGAATAATTCACCCCTCCACTTT.

The chain combines TRBV24-1 with TRBJ2-3; TRBD2 matches 10 bases. The CDR3 contains 15 residues. CDR1 and CDR2 from the germline V gene are KGHDR and SFDVKD. The junction had 8 bases not matched to a gene; V was cut back by 11 bases and J by 1 base. CDR3 coding DNA: TGTGCCATTGAGACTAGCGGGTCGGGCACAGATACGCAGTATTTT. The encoded protein is CAIETSGSGTDTQYF.

The chain employs TRBV28 and TRBJ1-4; D uncertain. This CDR3 is built from 16 residues. Germline CDR1 and CDR2: MDHEN and SYDVKM. The germline V and J ends were trimmed by 5 bases and 5 bases, with 18 bases remaining between them. CDR3 sequence: CASSHPIAEHNEKLFF. In nucleotides, the CDR3 is TGTGCCAGCAGTCACCCTATAGCGGAGCACAATGAAAAACTGTTTTTT.